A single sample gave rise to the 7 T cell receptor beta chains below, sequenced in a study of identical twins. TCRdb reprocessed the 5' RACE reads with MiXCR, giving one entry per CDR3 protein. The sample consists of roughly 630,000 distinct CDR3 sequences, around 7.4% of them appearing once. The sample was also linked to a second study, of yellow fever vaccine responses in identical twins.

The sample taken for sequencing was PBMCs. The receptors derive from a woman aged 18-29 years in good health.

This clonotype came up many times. The CDR3 here is CASSLWDPHNEQFF. DNA of the CDR3: TGTGCCAGCAGCTTATGGGACCCTCACAATGAGCAGTTCTTC. This rearrangement joins TRBV11-2 to TRBJ2-1; either TRBD1 or TRBD2 may supply D (5 bases each). The CDR3 totals 14 residues. V was clipped by 2 bases and J by 5 bases, with 10 bases between them. Germline V lookup: CDR1 SGHAT, CDR2 FQNNGV.

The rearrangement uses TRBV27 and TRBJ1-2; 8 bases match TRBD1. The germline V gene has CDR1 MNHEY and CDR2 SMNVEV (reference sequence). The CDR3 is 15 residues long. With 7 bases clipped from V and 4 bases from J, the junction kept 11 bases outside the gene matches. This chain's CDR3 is CASKLGGQGSYGYTF. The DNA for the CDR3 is TGTGCCAGCAAATTGGGTGGACAGGGATCCTATGGCTACACCTTC.

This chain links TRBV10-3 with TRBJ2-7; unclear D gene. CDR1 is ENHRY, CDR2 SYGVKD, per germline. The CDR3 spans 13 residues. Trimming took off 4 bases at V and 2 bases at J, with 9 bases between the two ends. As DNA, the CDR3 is TGTGCCATCAGTGGGAGAGAGACCTACGAGCAGTACTTC. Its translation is CAISGRETYEQYF.

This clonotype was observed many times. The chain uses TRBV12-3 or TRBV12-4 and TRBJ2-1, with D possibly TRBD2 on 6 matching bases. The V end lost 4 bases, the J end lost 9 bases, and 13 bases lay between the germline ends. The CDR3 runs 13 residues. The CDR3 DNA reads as TGTGCCAGCAGTTCCGCTTGGGGGGTTGAGCAGTTCTTC. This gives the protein CASSSAWGVEQFF.

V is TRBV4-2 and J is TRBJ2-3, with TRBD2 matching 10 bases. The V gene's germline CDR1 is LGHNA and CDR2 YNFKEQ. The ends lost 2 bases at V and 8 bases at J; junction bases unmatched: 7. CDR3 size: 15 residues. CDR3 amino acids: CASSQIAGGPGTQYF. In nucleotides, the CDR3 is TGTGCCAGCAGCCAAATAGCGGGGGGCCCTGGTACGCAGTATTTT.

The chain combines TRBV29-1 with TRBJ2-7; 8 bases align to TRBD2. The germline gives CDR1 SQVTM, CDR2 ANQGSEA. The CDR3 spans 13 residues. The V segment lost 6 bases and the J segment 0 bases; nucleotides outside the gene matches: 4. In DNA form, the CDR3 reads TGCAGCGTAGAGCGGGGGCCCTCCTACGAGCAGTACTTC. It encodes CSVERGPSYEQYF.

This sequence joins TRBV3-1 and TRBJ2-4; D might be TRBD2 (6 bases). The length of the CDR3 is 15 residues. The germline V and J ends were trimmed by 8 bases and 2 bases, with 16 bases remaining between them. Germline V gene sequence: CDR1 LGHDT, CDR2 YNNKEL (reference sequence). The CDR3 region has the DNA TGTGCCAGCTCCCCGGCGGGACGGACCAAAAACATTCAGTACTTC. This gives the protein CASSPAGRTKNIQYF.